The sequence of this TCR beta chain was determined in a study of CD8 T cells in Susac syndrome. Study-wide points: Individuals included in the TCR sequencing and HLA analysis were acknowledged by the study to be relatively few in number.

The length of the CDR3 is 16 residues. CDR1 is GTSNPN, CDR2 SVGIG, per germline (reference sequence). The V and J ends lost 0 bases and 7 bases, in that order; junction bases with no gene match: 13. In the case of this clonotype: What it binds is unknown.

Random hexamers served to reverse transcribe roughly 0.5 to 1 ug RNA. A multiplex approach, immunoSEQ multiplex PCR, amplified TCR beta CDR3 across 54 Vbeta and 13 Jbeta. TCRdb reanalysed the immunoSEQ multiplex PCR reads using MiXCR and keeps one entry per CDR3 protein. The sample yields around 200,000 distinct CDR3 sequences, approximately 90% seen once. Sequenced input: CD8+ T cells from PBMCs. The chain uses TRBV30 and TRBJ1-2; 8 nucleotides agree with TRBD1. The clonotype was recovered from a human donor with multiple sclerosis. The CDR3 region has the DNA TGTGCCTGGAGTGTAGGGCGATCCACAGGGGGGGCTGGCTACACCTTC. Protein product: CAWSVGRSTGGAGYTF. Based on the CDR3 plus reference TRBV30 and TRBJ1-2, the full variable domain is SQTIHQWPATLVQPVGSPLSLECTVEGTSNPNLYWYRQAAGRGLQLLFYSVGIGQISSEVPQNLSASRPQDRQFILSSKKLLLSDSGFYLCAWSVGRSTGGAGYTFGSGTRLTVV.